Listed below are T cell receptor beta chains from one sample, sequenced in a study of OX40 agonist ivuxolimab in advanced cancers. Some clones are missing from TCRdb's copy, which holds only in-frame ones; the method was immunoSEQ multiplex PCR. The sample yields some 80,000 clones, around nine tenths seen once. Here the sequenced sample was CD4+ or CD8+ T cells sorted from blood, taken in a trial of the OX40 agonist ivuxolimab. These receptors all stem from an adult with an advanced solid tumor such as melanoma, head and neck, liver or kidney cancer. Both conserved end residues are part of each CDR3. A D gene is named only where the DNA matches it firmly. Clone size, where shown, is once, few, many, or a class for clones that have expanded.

CDR3nt: TGCGCCAGCAGCCGATCTCCCCCACAGGACACTGAAGCTTTCTTT
CDR3aa: CASSRSPPQDTEAFF
abundance: -
v_gene: TRBV4-1
j_gene: TRBJ1-1
d_gene: -

CDR3nt: TGTGCCAGCAGTGAGGACCCTCACCCGGTGGCCCAGTACTTC
CDR3aa: CASSEDPHPVAQYF
abundance: -
v_gene: TRBV6-1
j_gene: TRBJ2-5
d_gene: -

CDR3nt: TGTGCCAGTAGTCCCGGGACGGAGAACACTGAAGCTTTCTTT
CDR3aa: CASSPGTENTEAFF
abundance: -
v_gene: TRBV19
j_gene: TRBJ1-1
d_gene: -

CDR3nt: TGTGCCAGCAGCTTGCAAGGGGCGAGCACCGGGGAGCTGTTTTTT
CDR3aa: CASSLQGASTGELFF
abundance: -
v_gene: TRBV4-2
j_gene: TRBJ2-2
d_gene: -

CDR3nt: TGTGCCAGCAGCTACGGGACTAGCGGGTACGAGCAGTACTTC
CDR3aa: CASSYGTSGYEQYF
abundance: -
v_gene: TRBV11-2
j_gene: TRBJ2-7
d_gene: TRBD2

CDR3nt: TGTGCCAGCAGCGATCGACAGGGAGGAGAGACCCAGTACTTC
CDR3aa: CASSDRQGGETQYF
abundance: -
v_gene: TRBV5-6
j_gene: TRBJ2-5
d_gene: -

CDR3nt: TGTGCCAGCAGCTCCCCCCAAGGGCCCCAGCATTTT
CDR3aa: CASSSPQGPQHF
abundance: -
v_gene: TRBV13
j_gene: TRBJ1-5
d_gene: -

CDR3nt: TGTGCCAGCAGCTTAGGCGGGACAGGGGGCAACGAGCAGTACTTC
CDR3aa: CASSLGGTGGNEQYF
abundance: -
v_gene: TRBV11-3
j_gene: TRBJ2-7
d_gene: TRBD1

CDR3nt: TGTGCCTGGAATGTAGATACTCACACAGGGGAGCTGTTTTTT
CDR3aa: CAWNVDTHTGELFF
abundance: -
v_gene: TRBV30
j_gene: TRBJ2-2
d_gene: -

CDR3nt: TGTGCCAGCAGCTTGGAACAGACCCGCTCTGGAAACACCATATATTTT
CDR3aa: CASSLEQTRSGNTIYF
abundance: once
v_gene: TRBV5-4
j_gene: TRBJ1-3
d_gene: -

CDR3nt: TGTGCCAGCAGTCTAGGGCTAGGGAGATACGAGCAGTACTTC
CDR3aa: CASSLGLGRYEQYF
abundance: -
v_gene: TRBV27
j_gene: TRBJ2-7
d_gene: -

CDR3nt: TGCGCCAGCAGCCAAGATTACGCGCCCGGAGATACGCAGTATTTT
CDR3aa: CASSQDYAPGDTQYF
abundance: -
v_gene: TRBV4-1
j_gene: TRBJ2-3
d_gene: -

CDR3nt: TGCGCCAGCAGCCCCCGGGACAGTATGAACACTGAAGCTTTCTTT
CDR3aa: CASSPRDSMNTEAFF
abundance: once
v_gene: TRBV4-1
j_gene: TRBJ1-1
d_gene: TRBD1

CDR3nt: TGTGCCAGCAGCTTAGCGCTCACTAGCGGGGGGACCGTAAATGAGCAGTTCTTC
CDR3aa: CASSLALTSGGTVNEQFF
abundance: -
v_gene: TRBV7-6
j_gene: TRBJ2-1
d_gene: TRBD2

CDR3nt: TGTGCCAGCAGCTTCGCGGGGGGGCTCAATGAGCAGTTCTTC
CDR3aa: CASSFAGGLNEQFF
abundance: -
v_gene: TRBV7-2
j_gene: TRBJ2-1
d_gene: TRBD2

CDR3nt: TGTGCCAGCAAGAGGAGGTCAACACGCTACGAGCAGTACTTC
CDR3aa: CASKRRSTRYEQYF
abundance: -
v_gene: TRBV6-5
j_gene: TRBJ2-7
d_gene: -

CDR3nt: TGTGCCAGCAGTCCTACCAGGGCGACGAACACCGGGGAGCTGTTTTTT
CDR3aa: CASSPTRATNTGELFF
abundance: -
v_gene: TRBV7-2
j_gene: TRBJ2-2
d_gene: -

CDR3nt: TGTGCCAGCAGTTCGCTTGGGGTAGCCAAAAACATTCAGTACTTC
CDR3aa: CASSSLGVAKNIQYF
abundance: -
v_gene: TRBV6-5
j_gene: TRBJ2-4
d_gene: -

CDR3nt: TGTGCCAGCAGGACAACTAATGAAAAACTGTTTTTT
CDR3aa: CASRTTNEKLFF
abundance: -
v_gene: TRBV2
j_gene: TRBJ1-4
d_gene: -

CDR3nt: TGTGCCAGCAGTCAACGGACAGGGAAGAGCTCTGGGGCCAACGTCCTGACTTTC
CDR3aa: CASSQRTGKSSGANVLTF
abundance: -
v_gene: TRBV27
j_gene: TRBJ2-6
d_gene: TRBD1

CDR3nt: TGCGCCAGCAGCCCTGGACCGACAGAAAAACTGTTTTTT
CDR3aa: CASSPGPTEKLFF
abundance: few
v_gene: TRBV5-1
j_gene: TRBJ1-4
d_gene: -

CDR3nt: TGTGCCATCGGGGGAGAGCAGGGGGCCGATGGCTACACCTTC
CDR3aa: CAIGGEQGADGYTF
abundance: -
v_gene: TRBV10-3
j_gene: TRBJ1-2
d_gene: TRBD1

CDR3nt: TGTGCCAGCAGTCACAGGGAATTTCGGGAGACCCAGTACTTC
CDR3aa: CASSHREFRETQYF
abundance: -
v_gene: TRBV6-1
j_gene: TRBJ2-5
d_gene: -

CDR3nt: TGTGCCAGCAGTTTAGAAGGGGCCAAGTCACCCCTCCACTTT
CDR3aa: CASSLEGAKSPLHF
abundance: -
v_gene: TRBV27
j_gene: TRBJ1-6
d_gene: -

CDR3nt: TGTGCCACCAGCGCATGGGGGAGCAATCAGCCCCAGCATTTT
CDR3aa: CATSAWGSNQPQHF
abundance: -
v_gene: TRBV15
j_gene: TRBJ1-5
d_gene: -

CDR3nt: TGTCGCCGTTGCGGAGTGACAGATACGCAGTATTTT
CDR3aa: CRRCGVTDTQYF
abundance: -
v_gene: TRBV27
j_gene: TRBJ2-3
d_gene: -

CDR3nt: TGTGCCAGCAGCAGAGGGACTAGCGGCATTAGCACAGATACGCAGTATTTT
CDR3aa: CASSRGTSGISTDTQYF
abundance: -
v_gene: TRBV9
j_gene: TRBJ2-3
d_gene: TRBD2

CDR3nt: TGTGCCAGCAGTGAAGCTCGGGGCTACGAGCAGTACTTC
CDR3aa: CASSEARGYEQYF
abundance: -
v_gene: TRBV2
j_gene: TRBJ2-7
d_gene: -

CDR3nt: TGCGCCAGCAGCTTGGAAGGGTCAACTAATGAAAAACTGTTTTTT
CDR3aa: CASSLEGSTNEKLFF
abundance: -
v_gene: TRBV5-1
j_gene: TRBJ1-4
d_gene: -

CDR3nt: TGTGCCACCAGCAGAGATGGGTCGGGACGAGCGACGGATACGCAGTATTTT
CDR3aa: CATSRDGSGRATDTQYF
abundance: -
v_gene: TRBV15
j_gene: TRBJ2-3
d_gene: -